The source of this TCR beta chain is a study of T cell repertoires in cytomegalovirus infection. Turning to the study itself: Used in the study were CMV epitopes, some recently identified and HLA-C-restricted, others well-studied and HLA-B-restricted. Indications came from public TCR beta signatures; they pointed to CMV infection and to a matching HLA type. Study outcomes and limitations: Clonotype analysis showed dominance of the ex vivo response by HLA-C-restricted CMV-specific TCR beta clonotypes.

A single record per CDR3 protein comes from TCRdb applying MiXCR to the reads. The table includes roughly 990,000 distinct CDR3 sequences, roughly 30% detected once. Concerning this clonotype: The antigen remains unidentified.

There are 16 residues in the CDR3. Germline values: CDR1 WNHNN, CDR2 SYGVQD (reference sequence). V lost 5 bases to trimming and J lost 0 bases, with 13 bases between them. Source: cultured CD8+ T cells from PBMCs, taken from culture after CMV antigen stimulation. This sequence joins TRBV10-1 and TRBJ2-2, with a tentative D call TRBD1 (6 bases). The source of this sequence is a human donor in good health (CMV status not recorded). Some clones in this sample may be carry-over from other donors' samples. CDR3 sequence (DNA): TGCGCCAGCAGTCGCTACAGGGACCCGAACACCGGGGAGCTGTTTTTT. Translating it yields CASSRYRDPNTGELFF.